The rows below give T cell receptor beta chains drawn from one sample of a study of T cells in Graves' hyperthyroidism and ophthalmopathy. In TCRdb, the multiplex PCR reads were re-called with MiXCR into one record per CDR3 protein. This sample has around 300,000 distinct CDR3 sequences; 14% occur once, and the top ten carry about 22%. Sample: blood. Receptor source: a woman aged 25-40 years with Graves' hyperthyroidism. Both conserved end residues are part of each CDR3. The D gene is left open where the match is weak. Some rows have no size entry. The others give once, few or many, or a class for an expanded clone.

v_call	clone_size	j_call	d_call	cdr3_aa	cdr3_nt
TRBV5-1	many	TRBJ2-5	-	CASSVSSRETQYF	TGCGCCAGCAGCGTCTCTAGTAGGGAGACCCAGTACTTC
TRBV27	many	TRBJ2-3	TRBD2	CASSLAGRATDTQYF	TGTGCCAGCAGCCTAGCCGGGAGGGCGACAGATACGCAGTATTTT
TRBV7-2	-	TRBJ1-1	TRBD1	CASTRLTGLNSEAFF	TGTGCCAGCACCCGTCTGACAGGGTTAAACTCTGAAGCTTTCTTT
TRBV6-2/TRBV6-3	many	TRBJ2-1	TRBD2	CASSYRGLAGVSEQFF	TGTGCCAGCAGTTACCGGGGACTAGCGGGAGTAAGTGAGCAGTTCTTC
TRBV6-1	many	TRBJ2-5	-	CASTQGNPQETQYF	TGTGCCAGCACGCAGGGTAACCCCCAAGAGACCCAGTACTTC
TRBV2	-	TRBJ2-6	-	CASSELRGSGANVLTF	TGTGCCAGCAGTGAACTTAGAGGGTCTGGGGCCAACGTCCTGACTTTC
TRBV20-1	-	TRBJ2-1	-	CSALRADSDPNEQFF	TGCAGTGCCCTCCGAGCCGACTCCGACCCCAATGAGCAGTTCTTC
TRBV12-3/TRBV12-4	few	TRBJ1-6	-	CASSGTSYNSPLHF	TGTGCCAGCAGCGGGACCTCCTATAATTCACCCCTCCACTTT
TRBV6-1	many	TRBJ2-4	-	CASSQDVIQYF	TGTGCCAGCAGTCAGGACGTCATTCAGTACTTC
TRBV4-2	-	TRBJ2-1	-	CASSFRGANEQFF	TGTGCCAGCAGCTTCCGGGGGGCCAATGAGCAGTTCTTC
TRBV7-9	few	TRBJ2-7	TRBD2	CASSQALGLADSYEQYF	TGTGCCAGCAGCCAAGCCTTGGGACTAGCGGACTCCTACGAGCAGTACTTC
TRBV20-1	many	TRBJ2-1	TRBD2	CSARVTLGLAGGSYNEQFF	TGCAGTGCTAGAGTTACCCTGGGGCTAGCGGGAGGGTCCTACAATGAGCAGTTCTTC
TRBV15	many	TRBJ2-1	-	CATSREKGSYNEQFF	TGTGCCACCAGCAGAGAGAAGGGGTCCTACAATGAGCAGTTCTTC
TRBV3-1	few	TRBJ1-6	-	CASSPGGFHPDLHF	TGTGCCAGCAGCCCGGGAGGCTTTCATCCGGACCTCCACTTT
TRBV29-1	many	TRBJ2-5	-	CSVDRGGESQETQYF	TGCAGCGTTGATAGGGGCGGGGAATCCCAAGAGACCCAGTACTTC
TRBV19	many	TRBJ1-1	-	CASNTGSNTEAFF	TGTGCCAGTAACACAGGTTCCAACACTGAAGCTTTCTTT
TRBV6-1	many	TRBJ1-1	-	CASSDPGGTEAFF	TGTGCCAGCAGTGACCCGGGGGGCACTGAAGCTTTCTTT
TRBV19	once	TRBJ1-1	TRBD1	CASQARGLGNTEAFF	TGTGCCAGCCAGGCTAGGGGGCTCGGGAACACTGAAGCTTTCTTT
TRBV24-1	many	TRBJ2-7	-	CATSDWESPYEQYF	TGTGCCACCAGTGATTGGGAGTCCCCCTACGAGCAGTACTTC
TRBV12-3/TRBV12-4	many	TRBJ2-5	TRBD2	CASRQPSSGMGETQYF	TGTGCCAGCAGACAACCATCAAGCGGGATGGGAGAGACCCAGTACTTC
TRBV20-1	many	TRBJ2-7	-	CSARLLGYEQYF	TGCAGTGCTAGACTACTAGGGTACGAGCAGTACTTC
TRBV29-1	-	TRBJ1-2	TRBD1	CSVDKRTGNGYTF	TGCAGCGTTGATAAACGGACAGGGAATGGCTACACCTTC
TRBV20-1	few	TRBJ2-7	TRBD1	CSAGSGQVYEQYF	TGCAGTGCTGGATCGGGACAGGTCTACGAGCAGTACTTC